This T cell receptor beta chain is drawn from a study of control samples from healthy donors and cancer patients. Produced via immunoSEQ multiplex PCR; TCRdb's table is partial and in-frame only. The profile covers some 51,000 clones, with roughly 87% appearing a single time and 3.5% to 4% taken by the ten largest. The CDR3 sequence is 12 residues long. Germline CDR1 LGHDT, CDR2 YNNKEL (reference sequence). V lost 5 bases and J 6 bases, leaving 7 bases between the germline ends. The sequence was collected from a man aged 50 to 60 in good health. The sequenced material came from blood. The V call is TRBV3-1 (or the pseudogene TRBV3-2), the J call TRBJ2-2, with D unclear. The CDR3 nucleotides read TGTGCCAGCAGCGGGCTAGCCGGGGAGCTGTTTTTT. Encoded protein: CASSGLAGELFF.